The 9 T cell receptor beta chains below were found in one sample sequenced in a study of Ad26.COV2.S vaccination and SARS-CoV-2 variants. Treatment reported: roughly 20 received Ad26.COV2.S at low or high dose, single or two shots; 5 received placebo; per-sample allocation not given. Sampling was performed 63 days after the first vaccine or placebo injection. The repertoire was sequenced with immunoSEQ multiplex PCR; TCRdb's copy has only in-frame clones and lacks some. In the table there are around 500,000 clones, roughly nine tenths of which are singletons. The sample in question was peripheral blood, obtained in a trial of Ad26.COV2.S vaccine versus placebo. The receptors were gathered from a person aged 18-65 years who received the Ad26.COV2.S COVID-19 vaccine or a placebo.

The gene calls are TRBV5-1 and TRBJ2-3; TRBD2 matches 8 bases. The CDR3 length is 15 residues. V was clipped by 0 bases and J by 6 bases; unmatched bases: 6. Germline V lookup: CDR1 SGHRS, CDR2 YFSETQ. Here the CDR3 reads CASSLAPGGADTQYF. CDR3 nucleotides: TGCGCCAGCAGCTTGGCCCCGGGGGGGGCGGATACGCAGTATTTT.

The chain joins TRBV6-1 to TRBJ1-3; D not resolved. The CDR3 extends over 15 amino acids. The V end lost 0 bases, the J end lost 4 bases, and 10 bases lay between the germline ends. CDR1 and CDR2 (germline): MNHNS, SASEGT. The CDR3 DNA is TGTGCCAGCAGTGAAGCGAGAGGTGGAGGAAACACCATATATTTT. Translating it yields CASSEARGGGNTIYF.

The chain has TRBV6-5 and TRBJ1-1; no reliable D call. The CDR3 spans 13 residues. Germline lookup yields CDR1 MNHEY and CDR2 SVGAGI. Between the trimmed V and J ends, which lost 6 bases and 1 base, there was a span of 9 bases. CDR3 in DNA: TGTGCCAGCAGCGCCAGCGGGAACACTGAAGCTTTCTTT. This gives the protein CASSASGNTEAFF.

In its sample, this clone was seen once. The rearrangement links TRBV4-1 to TRBJ1-2; tentatively, D is TRBD1 (5 bases). This CDR3 contains 14 residues. Trimming pared 0 bases from V and 4 bases from J, leaving 9 bases between. Looked up from germline, CDR1 is MGHRA and CDR2 is YSYEKL. In DNA form, the CDR3 reads TGCGCCAGCAGCCAAGAAGAGGGGTTCTATGGCTACACCTTC. Protein product: CASSQEEGFYGYTF.

This chain uses TRBV6-5 with TRBJ1-4; D is uncertain. Per germline, CDR1 MNHEY and CDR2 SVGAGI. CDR3 length: 14 amino acids. V was cut by 2 bases and J by 4 bases, with 8 bases left in between. In nucleotides, the CDR3 is TGTGCCAGCAGTTACCTGGGGTTTAATGAAAAACTGTTTTTT. It yields the protein CASSYLGFNEKLFF.

The chain has TRBV6-5 and TRBJ1-5; the D gene is possibly TRBD1 (5 bases). Germline V gene sequence: CDR1 MNHEY, CDR2 SVGAGI. Trimming removed 6 bases from V and 5 bases from J, with 11 bases in between. The CDR3 has 13 residues. CDR3 coding DNA: TGTGCCAGCAGCCGGGGGGGGGATCAGCCCCAGCATTTT. It yields the protein CASSRGGDQPQHF.

The chain recombines TRBV9 with TRBJ2-2, with TRBD2 matching over 11 bases. V trimming: 3 bases; J trimming: 8 bases; junction bases outside the gene matches: 9. Germline values: CDR1 SGDLS, CDR2 YYNGEE. The CDR3 contains 16 residues. The CDR3 region has the DNA TGTGCCAGCAGCGCAACTAGCGGGGGAACCGGTGGGGAGCTGTTTTTT. As protein: CASSATSGGTGGELFF.

The chain carries TRBV7-3 and TRBJ1-1, with D unresolved. V lost 1 base and J lost 4, with 7 bases in between. The CDR3 is 13 residues long. Germline V gives CDR1 SGHTA, CDR2 FQGTGA. CDR3 DNA: TGTGCCAGCAGCTTAAGTGTGAGCACTGAAGCTTTCTTT. This gives the protein CASSLSVSTEAFF.

The chain carries TRBV5-5 and TRBJ1-6, with 8 bases matching TRBD1. Trimming at V came to 6 bases and at J to 3 bases, leaving 2 bases not matched to a gene. The germline gives CDR1 SGHKS, CDR2 YYEKEE (reference sequence). The CDR3 extends over 14 amino acids. In DNA form, the CDR3 reads TGTGCCAGCAACGACAGGGGCTATAATTCACCCCTCCACTTT. Protein sequence: CASNDRGYNSPLHF. Looking up the rest from reference TRBV5-5 and TRBJ1-6 gives the full variable domain: DAGVTQSPTHLIKTRGQQVTLRCSPISGHKSVSWYQQVLGQGPQFIFQYYEKEERGRGNFPDRFSARQFPNYSSELNVNALLLGDSALYLCASNDRGYNSPLHFGNGTRLTVT.